A single sample is the source of the 23 T cell receptor beta chains below, sequenced in a study of cytomegalovirus exposure and HLA in healthy donors. Primers for the PCR totalled 60 Vbeta and 13 Jbeta. The table came from immunoSEQ multiplex PCR; TCRdb's copy has only in-frame clones and leaves some out. Here the sample spans roughly 100,000 clones, 70% to 80% being singletons. What was sequenced was PBMCs. The receptors were sampled from a man aged 35 to 55 in good health and CMV-seronegative.

V gene TRBV10-2 combines with J gene TRBJ2-3; D ambiguous. Germline loops: CDR1 WSHSY, CDR2 SAAADI. The CDR3 sequence is 12 residues long. Trimming removed 10 bases at V and 7 bases at J, with 15 bases between. Here the CDR3 reads CATQEQQNTQYF. The CDR3 coding sequence is TGCGCCACCCAAGAACAGCAAAATACGCAGTATTTT.

The chain has TRBV4-3 and TRBJ2-7; 9 bases map to TRBD1. V was clipped by 1 base and J by 4 bases; unmatched bases: 8. This CDR3 comprises 16 residues. Germline CDR1 and CDR2: LGHNA and YSLEER. The CDR3 spells CASSQATGQGIYEQYF. CDR3 DNA: TGCGCCAGCAGCCAAGCGACGGGACAGGGAATTTACGAGCAGTACTTC.

This chain links TRBV6-5 with TRBJ2-7; no firm D call. Germline lookup yields CDR1 MNHEY and CDR2 SVGAGI. This CDR3 contains 14 residues. Between the trimmed V and J ends, which lost 2 bases and 4 bases, there was a span of 12 bases. CDR3 region: CASSYDDLNYEQYF. In nucleotides, the CDR3 is TGTGCCAGCAGTTACGACGACTTAAATTACGAGCAGTACTTC.

The CDR3 spells CAISAGAGGRNEQFF. The CDR3 DNA is TGTGCCATCAGTGCAGGGGCAGGGGGCAGGAATGAGCAGTTCTTC. The chain is built from TRBV10-3 and TRBJ2-1; TRBD1 matches at 8 bases. J lost 7 bases, V lost 4 bases, and 9 bases had no gene match. The CDR3 length is 15 residues. Germline V gene lookup returns CDR1 ENHRY and CDR2 SYGVKD.

The rearrangement links TRBV5-1 to TRBJ1-1; D not certain. The CDR3 contains 14 residues. Germline values: CDR1 SGHRS, CDR2 YFSETQ. The V and J ends lost 0 bases and 1 base respectively, with 7 bases between them. CDR3 amino acids: CASSLDSRNTEAFF. The CDR3 DNA reads as TGCGCCAGCAGCTTGGACAGCAGGAACACTGAAGCTTTCTTT.

The J gene is TRBJ2-6, the V gene TRBV4-1, with TRBD1 identical over 7 bases. Per the germline V gene, CDR1 is MGHRA and CDR2 is YSYEKL. J was trimmed by 2 bases and V by 0 bases; bases with no gene match: 1. This CDR3 is built from 16 residues. The CDR3 spells CASSQDRGTGANVLTF. CDR3 nucleotide sequence: TGCGCCAGCAGCCAAGACAGGGGGACTGGGGCCAACGTCCTGACTTTC.

The chain links TRBV4-1 to TRBJ2-4; TRBD1 matches 9 bases. The CDR3 spans 17 residues. Germline CDR1 and CDR2: MGHRA and YSYEKL. The J segment lost 8 bases and the V segment lost 1 base, leaving 12 bases of the junction unmatched. The CDR3 is CASSQGPGQGLKDIQYF. For the CDR3, the DNA is TGCGCCAGCAGCCAAGGGCCGGGACAGGGCTTAAAAGACATTCAGTACTTC.

The count of this clone is one. Written as DNA, the CDR3 is TGTGCCACCGGGGACACGATGAGCTCCTACGAGCAGTACTTC. Amino acids: CATGDTMSSYEQYF. The chain couples TRBV19 to TRBJ2-7; D is possibly TRBD1 (6 bases). The CDR3 covers 14 residues. Germline lookup yields CDR1 LNHDA and CDR2 SQIVND (reference sequence). V was pared by 10 bases and J by 0 bases, with 16 bases between.

V is TRBV4-3 and J is TRBJ2-5, with 7 bases matching TRBD2. CDR1 and CDR2 from the germline V gene are LGHNA and YSLEER. CDR3 size: 17 residues. After removal of 2 bases from V and 0 bases from J, the junction contained 9 bases not matched to a gene. CDR3 protein: CASSQSPWGGDQETQYF. As DNA, the CDR3 is TGCGCCAGCAGCCAATCCCCTTGGGGAGGGGACCAAGAGACCCAGTACTTC.

In its sample, this clone was seen a few times. The gene calls are TRBV11-2 and TRBJ1-1, with 7 bases identical to TRBD1. CDR1 is SGHAT and CDR2 is FQNNGV in the germline V gene. Trimming cost V 6 bases and J 1 base; bases outside gene matches: 11. The CDR3 length is 16 residues. The CDR3 bases are TGTGCCAGCAGATACAAATCCAGGGGGGAGAACACTGAAGCTTTCTTT. Protein product: CASRYKSRGENTEAFF.

The rearrangement joins TRBV27 to TRBJ1-3; 9 positions agree with TRBD1. J was trimmed by 4 bases and V by 8 bases; bases with no gene match: 15. The CDR3 totals 17 residues. The V gene's germline CDR1 is MNHEY and CDR2 SMNVEV (reference sequence). In DNA form, the CDR3 reads TGTGCCAGCGGGCCGGGGACAGGGATCACATCGGGAAACACCATATATTTT. Its translation: CASGPGTGITSGNTIYF.

The gene calls are TRBV6-1 and TRBJ1-6, with D uncertain. This CDR3 has 15 residues. Germline CDR1 MNHNS, CDR2 SASEGT. V lost 7 bases and J lost 8, with 18 bases in between. Here the CDR3 DNA reads TGTGCCAGCACCCTAGGAAAGGAGATCTATTCACCCCTCCACTTT. Translation gives CASTLGKEIYSPLHF.

Notes on this clone: Other DNA sequences within the sample encode an identical CDR3. This chain uses TRBV5-1 with TRBJ1-5, with TRBD1 identical over 9 bases. Germline CDR1 SGHRS, CDR2 YFSETQ. The J segment lost 6 bases and the V segment lost 0 bases, leaving 4 bases of the junction unmatched. The CDR3 spans 15 residues. The CDR3 bases are TGCGCCAGCAGCTTGGATGGACAGGGGCCTCAGCCCCAGCATTTT. Translated: CASSLDGQGPQPQHF.

The chain links TRBV15 to TRBJ2-5, with D maybe TRBD1 (6 bases). This CDR3 comprises 17 residues. Per germline, CDR1 LNHNV and CDR2 YYDKDF (reference sequence). Trimming removed 1 base from V and 4 bases from J, with 19 bases in between. CDR3 in DNA: TGTGCCACCAGCAGAGGTGATGTTGGGGGCCCCACAGAGACCCAGTACTTC. Amino acid sequence: CATSRGDVGGPTETQYF.

This rearrangement joins TRBV5-1 to TRBJ2-3, with TRBD2 matching 12 bases. V gave up 4 bases and J gave up 6 bases; unmatched junction bases: 12. This CDR3 has 17 amino acids. Germline-derived CDR1 and CDR2 are SGHRS and YFSETQ. For the CDR3, the DNA is TGCGCCAGCAGCCGAGGACTAGCGGGAAGGAATGCTGATACGCAGTATTTT. Amino acid sequence: CASSRGLAGRNADTQYF.

The genes are TRBV27 and TRBJ1-1; 8 bases agree with TRBD1. The CDR3 is 14 residues long. Germline CDR1 and CDR2: MNHEY and SMNVEV (reference sequence). Trimming cost V 3 bases and J 4 bases; bases outside gene matches: 4. The CDR3 loop reads CASSFRGLGTEAFF. CDR3 nucleotide sequence: TGTGCCAGCAGTTTCAGGGGGCTCGGCACTGAAGCTTTCTTT.

The rearrangement joins TRBV27 to TRBJ1-6; 7 positions match TRBD1. This CDR3 has 14 residues. Looked up from germline, CDR1 is MNHEY and CDR2 is SMNVEV (reference sequence). Trimming took 5 bases from V and 11 from J; bases not matched to a gene: 9. CDR3: CASSDRTGLPPLHF. The CDR3 nucleotides are TGTGCCAGCAGTGACCGGACAGGTCTTCCACCCCTCCACTTT.

The chain combines TRBV18 with TRBJ2-7, with D unclear. The CDR3 runs to 13 residues. Trimming took off 3 bases at V and 6 bases at J, with 12 bases between the two ends. Germline CDR1 is KGHSH and CDR2 is LQKENI. CDR3 amino acids: CASSPLELSEQYF. The CDR3 DNA sequence: TGTGCCAGCTCACCTCTCGAACTTTCCGAGCAGTACTTC.

The chain couples TRBV15 to TRBJ2-1; D may be TRBD2 (5 bases). There are 16 residues in the CDR3. Germline values: CDR1 LNHNV, CDR2 YYDKDF (reference sequence). V was trimmed by 2 bases and J by 5 bases, leaving 16 bases between them. Here the CDR3 DNA reads TGTGCCACCAGCAGAAATAGGGAGCAGCGCGACAATGAGCAGTTCTTC. Translation: CATSRNREQRDNEQFF.

The chain couples TRBV15 to TRBJ2-3; 8 bases line up with TRBD1. CDR1 LNHNV and CDR2 YYDKDF come from the germline V gene (reference sequence). This CDR3 is built from 16 residues. The V and J ends lost 0 bases and 5 bases, in that order; junction bases with no gene match: 7. The CDR3 coding sequence is TGTGCCACCAGCAGAGATCGGCAGGGGGCTATAGATACGCAGTATTTT. Its protein is CATSRDRQGAIDTQYF. The full variable domain, in which reference TRBV15 and TRBJ2-3 provide the parts outside the CDR3, is DAMVIQNPRYQVTQFGKPVTLSCSQTLNHNVMYWYQQKSSQAPKLLFHYYDKDFNNEADTPDNFQSRRPNTSFCFLDIRSPGLGDTAMYLCATSRDRQGAIDTQYFGPGTRLTVL.

This chain links TRBV14 with TRBJ1-1; no clear D gene. Trimming removed 4 bases at V and 1 base at J, with 13 bases between. Germline V gene sequence: CDR1 SGHDN, CDR2 FVKESK. CDR3 length equals 15 residues. CDR3 nucleotide sequence: TGTGCCAGCAGCCCCCCGGGAATGCGGAACACTGAAGCTTTCTTT. It specifies CASSPPGMRNTEAFF.

This chain connects TRBV10-3 to TRBJ2-7; 12 bases are a match to TRBD2. This CDR3 is built from 15 residues. The germline CDR1 and CDR2 sequences are ENHRY and SYGVKD. The V gene end was trimmed by 5 bases and the J gene end by 1 base; junction bases not matched to a gene: 3. Here the CDR3 DNA reads TGTGCCATCAGTCCCGGACTAGCGGGATCCTACGAGCAGTACTTC. Its protein is CAISPGLAGSYEQYF.

The chain links TRBV2 to TRBJ2-7; 11 positions match TRBD2. The ends lost 6 bases at V and 1 base at J; junction bases unmatched: 8. Germline V gene data show CDR1 as SNHLY and CDR2 as FYNNEI. This CDR3 is built from 16 residues. The CDR3: CASSTLLAGGSYEQYF. The CDR3 DNA follows: TGTGCCAGCAGCACCCTTCTAGCGGGAGGTTCCTACGAGCAGTACTTC.